One and the same sample provided the 18 T cell receptor beta chains below, sequenced in a study of molecular identifiers for immune sequencing clone quantification. TCRdb reprocessed the PCR reads with MiXCR, giving one entry per CDR3 protein. The sample lists 600,000 to 650,000 distinct CDR3 sequences, 15% to 20% occurring once. Sequencing input: naive CD8+ T cells from blood, with Jurkat cell RNA spiked in. The sample's subset: FACS-sorted CD8+CD4-CCR7+CD45RA+ naive T cells. The receptors were sampled from a human donor in good health. Some libraries in this study had Jurkat cell RNA spiked in.

This clonotype showed up just a few times. The chain is built from TRBV5-6 and TRBJ2-1; D call uncertain. The CDR3 is 14 amino acids. CDR1 and CDR2 from the germline V gene are SGHDT and YYEEEE. V lost 4 bases and J 12 bases, leaving 20 bases between the germline ends. The CDR3 DNA sequence: TGTGCCAGCAGCCTGGAAACGTTGGTCCGAGGGCAGTTCTTC. Protein product: CASSLETLVRGQFF.

The V call is TRBV20-1, the J call TRBJ2-2; D is unclear. The CDR3 sequence is 19 residues long. Germline values: CDR1 DFQATT, CDR2 SNEGSKA (reference sequence). Trimming shortened V by 2 bases and J by 0 bases, and 22 bases separated the two germline ends. The CDR3 here is CSARIKVFPYPANTGELFF. CDR3 DNA sequence: TGCAGTGCTAGAATCAAGGTTTTTCCTTACCCCGCGAACACCGGGGAGCTGTTTTTT.

This clonotype was counted at least ten times. The rearrangement links TRBV7-3 to TRBJ1-2; D is unresolved. V lost 5 bases and J lost 8, with 21 bases in between. This CDR3 comprises 15 residues. In germline, CDR1 is SGHTA, CDR2 FQGTGA. CDR3 nucleotides: TGTGCCAGCAGCCTATCCGGCGTGACGATGGAAGGCTACACCTTC. Its translation is CASSLSGVTMEGYTF.

As for this clonotype: One end of the junction is discordant with germline, which a read error may explain. V and J are TRBV20-1 and TRBJ1-1, with D hard to call. The CDR3 covers 16 residues. Per germline, CDR1 DFQATT and CDR2 SNEGSKA (reference sequence). CDR3 in amino acids: CGAKVLRDNGYTEAFF. CDR3 DNA sequence: TGCGGTGCAAAGGTTCTTCGGGATAACGGTTACACTGAAGCTTTCTTT.

This clonotype was recorded a few times. This chain uses TRBV4-1 with TRBJ2-1, with D perhaps TRBD2 (6 bases). The germline V gene encodes CDR1 MGHRA and CDR2 YSYEKL. The V and J ends lost 1 base and 5 bases respectively, with 15 bases between them. The CDR3 contains 16 residues. CDR3 nucleotides: TGCGCCAGCAGCCAAGGGGGACTGATGATGGACAATGAGCAGTTCTTC. Translated: CASSQGGLMMDNEQFF.

For this clonotype: This may come from a read error, since a much larger clone is one base off. This rearrangement joins TRBV29-1 to TRBJ1-1; D gene ambiguous. This CDR3 has 10 amino acids. Deletions cut 6 bases from V and 8 bases from J, with 10 bases between. Per the germline V gene, CDR1 is SQVTM and CDR2 is ANQGSEA. The CDR3 DNA follows: TGCAGCGTGCTGGATGCGGAAGCTTTCTTT. Translated, it gives CSVLDAEAFF.

The sample holds many counts of this clonotype. V usage is TRBV9 and J usage is TRBJ2-3; the D is unclear. The V gene's germline CDR1 is SGDLS and CDR2 YYNGEE. CDR3 size: 14 residues. V shed 3 bases and J shed 6 bases, with 14 bases lying between them. CDR3 in DNA: TGTGCCAGCAGCGGCAATACAGCACAGGATACGCAGTATTTT. Its translation: CASSGNTAQDTQYF.

In regard to this clonotype: Sequence at one end of the junction differs from germline and may be a read error. V and J are TRBV30 and TRBJ2-3; D call uncertain. CDR1 GTSNPN and CDR2 SVGIG come from the germline V gene (reference sequence). This CDR3 comprises 14 residues. The CDR3 loop is CAWSWVGSTNTQYF. The CDR3 bases are TGTGCCTGGAGTTGGGTGGGCTCCACAAATACGCAGTATTTT.

This chain uses TRBV28 with TRBJ2-2, with D possibly being TRBD1 (6 bases). V lost 3 bases and J lost 4, with 9 bases in between. The CDR3 length is 14 residues. Germline CDR1 MDHEN, CDR2 SYDVKM. The CDR3 loop is CASSFGTSTGELFF. DNA of the CDR3: TGTGCCAGCAGTTTCGGGACAAGCACCGGGGAGCTGTTTTTT.

This clonotype was seen only a few times. A much larger clone lies a single base off, so this may be a read error. The chain has TRBV11-1 and TRBJ1-1; no definite D call. CDR3 length equals 17 residues. CDR1 and CDR2 from the germline V gene are SGHAT and FQDESV (reference sequence). As DNA, the CDR3 is TGTGCCAGCAGCCTAAATGGTCACCATCCACCGAACACTGTAGCTTTCTTT. Its translation: CASSLNGHHPPNTVAFF.

The table lists this clonotype with many counts. The chain's CDR3 is CAWNGVSYNEQFF. CDR3 DNA sequence: TGTGCCTGGAATGGAGTCTCCTACAATGAGCAGTTCTTC. The chain joins TRBV30 to TRBJ2-1; D ambiguous. Trimming took off 4 bases at V and 0 bases at J, with 7 bases between the two ends. Germline values: CDR1 GTSNPN, CDR2 SVGIG (reference sequence). The CDR3 is made up of 13 amino acids. Based on the CDR3 plus reference TRBV30 and TRBJ2-1, the full variable domain is SQTIHQWPATLVQPVGSPLSLECTVEGTSNPNLYWYRQAAGRGLQLLFYSVGIGQISSEVPQNLSASRPQDRQFILSSKKLLLSDSGFYLCAWNGVSYNEQFFGPGTRLTVL.

This clonotype has more than one count but fewer than ten. This chain links TRBV19 with TRBJ2-7; D might be TRBD1 or TRBD2, each matching 6 bases. The CDR3 length is 15 residues. Germline CDR1 reads LNHDA; CDR2 reads SQIVND (reference sequence). Between the trimmed V and J ends, which lost 5 bases and 2 bases, there was a span of 16 bases. The CDR3: CASSPLQGGPYEQYF. CDR3 in DNA: TGTGCCAGTAGTCCACTTCAAGGGGGGCCCTACGAGCAGTACTTC. Full variable domain (outside the CDR3, taken from reference TRBV19 and TRBJ2-7): DGGITQSPKYLFRKEGQNVTLSCEQNLNHDAMYWYRQDPGQGLRLIYYSQIVNDFQKGDIAEGYSVSREKKESFPLTVTSAQKNPTAFYLCASSPLQGGPYEQYFGPGTRLTVT.

This clonotype has a handful of counts. This clone may be a read error of a much larger clone one base away. The chain joins TRBV5-6 to TRBJ2-7, with TRBD2 matching 11 bases. Trimming removed 3 bases from V and 5 bases from J; junction bases left unmatched: 4. CDR3 length: 14 residues. Germline loops: CDR1 SGHDT, CDR2 YYEEEE. The CDR3 reads CASSSGLAAHEQYF. The CDR3 bases are TGTGCCAGCAGCTCGGGACTAGCGGCCCACGAGCAGTACTTC.

This clonotype showed up many times. This rearrangement joins TRBV14 to TRBJ2-2; 8 nucleotides match TRBD2. The CDR3 is made up of 17 amino acids. J gave up 7 bases and V 0 bases, and 10 bases lay outside the gene matches. The V gene's germline CDR1 is SGHDN and CDR2 FVKESK. CDR3 coding DNA: TGTGCCAGCAGCCAAGAGCCGGGAGGGCCAACTATCGGGGAGCTGTTTTTT. Protein product: CASSQEPGGPTIGELFF.

This clonotype has ten or more counts. The DNA for the CDR3 is TGCGCCAGCAGCTTGGAAGCAGGGTCGGGGTACGAGCAGTACTTC. Its translation: CASSLEAGSGYEQYF. This rearrangement joins TRBV5-1 to TRBJ2-7; D may be TRBD1 or TRBD2 (5 bases each). Germline V gives CDR1 SGHRS, CDR2 YFSETQ. V lost 0 bases and J lost 4, with 14 bases in between. The CDR3 has 15 residues.

This clonotype has a handful of counts. J is TRBJ2-7 and V is TRBV2; 11 bases are a match to TRBD1. Germline V CDR1 and CDR2: SNHLY, FYNNEI. This CDR3 has 18 residues. The V segment lost 5 bases and the J segment 3 bases; nucleotides outside the gene matches: 15. CDR3 nucleotide sequence: TGTGCCAGCAGTCACCGGGACAGGGGGGAACTGGAGAACTACGAGCAGTACTTC. This gives the protein CASSHRDRGELENYEQYF. Full variable domain (rest looked up from reference TRBV2 and TRBJ2-7): EPEVTQTPSHQVTQMGQEVILRCVPISNHLYFYWYRQILGQKVEFLVSFYNNEISEKSEIFDDQFSVERPDGSNFTLKIRSTKLEDSAMYFCASSHRDRGELENYEQYFGPGTRLTVT.

This clonotype has at least ten counts. The chain couples TRBV11-2 to TRBJ2-1, with D possibly called TRBD1 or TRBD2 (5 bases each). V was shortened by 5 bases and J by 0 bases, with 14 bases between the two germline ends. Germline-derived CDR1 and CDR2 are SGHAT and FQNNGV. There are 16 residues in the CDR3. CDR3 sequence reads: CASSQGEGASYNEQFF. In nucleotides, the CDR3 is TGTGCCAGCAGCCAGGGAGAAGGGGCCTCCTACAATGAGCAGTTCTTC.

At least ten counts were recorded for this clonotype. CDR3 sequence: CASSYSTPYQETQYF. The CDR3 DNA reads as TGTGCCAGCAGTTACTCGACACCGTACCAAGAGACCCAGTACTTC. The chain couples TRBV6-6 to TRBJ2-5; unclear D gene. V lost 0 bases and J lost 0, with 8 bases in between. Germline values: CDR1 MNHNY, CDR2 SVGAGI (reference sequence). This CDR3 is built from 15 residues.